These T cell receptor beta chains were read from a single sample in a study of blood T cell repertoires in COVID-19. Using immunoSEQ multiplex PCR, the repertoire was profiled, and TCRdb retains in-frame clones only, with some absent. This table holds roughly 13,000 clones, over 80% found once. What was sequenced was peripheral blood. The receptors originated from a man aged 40-55 years with active or convalescent COVID-19. CDR3s include the opening cysteine and the closing phenylalanine or tryptophan. The D gene is left open where the match is weak. Size values are once, few and many counts, or a class for expanded clones, and some rows have none.

len: 13
d_gene: NA
abundance: NA
j_gene: TRBJ2-7
v_gene: TRBV5-8
CDR3nt: TGTGCCAGCAGCTTCAGCCGGGCCTACGAGCAGTACTTC
CDR3aa: CASSFSRAYEQYF

len: 13
d_gene: NA
abundance: NA
j_gene: TRBJ2-7
v_gene: TRBV18
CDR3nt: TGTGCCAGCTCACCGGGGACAATCTACGAGCAGTACTTC
CDR3aa: CASSPGTIYEQYF

len: 15
d_gene: NA
abundance: NA
j_gene: TRBJ2-3
v_gene: TRBV7-3
CDR3nt: TGTGCCAGCAGCTTGACAGGCAGCGGCACAGATACGCAGTATTTT
CDR3aa: CASSLTGSGTDTQYF

len: 17
d_gene: TRBD1
abundance: NA
j_gene: TRBJ1-2
v_gene: TRBV18
CDR3nt: TGTGCCAGCTCACCTACCGCCGACAGGGCCCTAAATTATGGCTACACCTTC
CDR3aa: CASSPTADRALNYGYTF

len: 15
d_gene: NA
abundance: NA
j_gene: TRBJ2-1
v_gene: TRBV28
CDR3nt: TGTGCCAGCAGCCCCGACTGGAGCTCCTACAATGAGCAGTTCTTC
CDR3aa: CASSPDWSSYNEQFF

len: 15
d_gene: TRBD2
abundance: NA
j_gene: TRBJ2-1
v_gene: TRBV6-5
CDR3nt: TGTGCCAGCAGTTACGGGACTAGCGGGTACAATGAGCAGTTCTTC
CDR3aa: CASSYGTSGYNEQFF

len: 14
d_gene: NA
abundance: NA
j_gene: TRBJ2-5
v_gene: TRBV10-3
CDR3nt: TGTGCCGCCGGGGGCGGGGGACCTAAAGAGACCCAGTACTTC
CDR3aa: CAAGGGGPKETQYF

len: 14
d_gene: TRBD1
abundance: once
j_gene: TRBJ1-4
v_gene: TRBV5-1
CDR3nt: TGCGCCAGCAGCTTTGGGACAGGGGTTGGGAAACTGTTTTTT
CDR3aa: CASSFGTGVGKLFF

len: 13
d_gene: NA
abundance: NA
j_gene: TRBJ2-1
v_gene: TRBV4-1
CDR3nt: TGCGCCAGCAGCCAAGCGGTAGAAAATGAGCAGTTCTTC
CDR3aa: CASSQAVENEQFF

len: 15
d_gene: NA
abundance: NA
j_gene: TRBJ1-2
v_gene: TRBV6-5
CDR3nt: TGTGCCAGCACGGAACAGCTATTTTTCCTCTATGGCTACACCTTC
CDR3aa: CASTEQLFFLYGYTF

len: 16
d_gene: NA
abundance: NA
j_gene: TRBJ1-2
v_gene: TRBV15
CDR3nt: TGTGCCACCAGCAGAGAAGCGGGCCCCAACTGGGCTGGCTACACCTTC
CDR3aa: CATSREAGPNWAGYTF

len: 11
d_gene: TRBD1
abundance: NA
j_gene: TRBJ1-1
v_gene: TRBV19
CDR3nt: TGTGCCAGTATGGGGGGGACAGGAGCTTTCTTT
CDR3aa: CASMGGTGAFF

len: 14
d_gene: TRBD2
abundance: once
j_gene: TRBJ2-1
v_gene: TRBV28
CDR3nt: TGTGCCAGCAGGGCAGGGTCGTCGGGGGGTGAGCAGTTCTTC
CDR3aa: CASRAGSSGGEQFF

len: 14
d_gene: TRBD1
abundance: NA
j_gene: TRBJ2-7
v_gene: TRBV29-1
CDR3nt: TGCAGCGTTGATAGGGTCGGACAGGGATCCGAGCAGTACTTC
CDR3aa: CSVDRVGQGSEQYF

len: 14
d_gene: NA
abundance: once
j_gene: TRBJ1-2
v_gene: TRBV28
CDR3nt: TGTGCCAGCAGTTTACAGGCCAGGGTCTATGGCTACACCTTC
CDR3aa: CASSLQARVYGYTF

len: 12
d_gene: NA
abundance: NA
j_gene: TRBJ1-1
v_gene: TRBV2
CDR3nt: TGTGCCAGCATCCGCGAGAACACTGAAGCTTTCTTT
CDR3aa: CASIRENTEAFF

len: 14
d_gene: NA
abundance: NA
j_gene: TRBJ2-5
v_gene: TRBV7-9
CDR3nt: TGTGCCAGCAGCTTGTGGCCGTACCAAGAGACCCAGTACTTC
CDR3aa: CASSLWPYQETQYF

len: 15
d_gene: NA
abundance: NA
j_gene: TRBJ1-4
v_gene: TRBV7-9
CDR3nt: TGTGCCAGCAGCTTATTCGTGGCAGCTAATGAAAAACTGTTTTTT
CDR3aa: CASSLFVAANEKLFF

len: 15
d_gene: NA
abundance: NA
j_gene: TRBJ1-3
v_gene: TRBV5-5
CDR3nt: TGTGCCAGCAGCCACGACTTCAGCTCTGGAAACACCATATATTTT
CDR3aa: CASSHDFSSGNTIYF

len: 18
d_gene: TRBD2
abundance: NA
j_gene: TRBJ2-1
v_gene: TRBV3-1/TRBV3-2
CDR3nt: TGTGCCAGCAGCCAAGATTCCGGACTAGCGGGCCTCGGGGATGAGCAGTTCTTC
CDR3aa: CASSQDSGLAGLGDEQFF

len: 16
d_gene: TRBD1
abundance: NA
j_gene: TRBJ2-7
v_gene: TRBV11-2
CDR3nt: TGTGCCAGCAGCTCATCTTCCTCGACAGGGGGTAACGAGCAGTACTTC
CDR3aa: CASSSSSSTGGNEQYF

len: 14
d_gene: NA
abundance: NA
j_gene: TRBJ2-3
v_gene: TRBV18
CDR3nt: TGTGCCAGCTCACCGGGGACACTCACAGATACGCAGTATTTT
CDR3aa: CASSPGTLTDTQYF

len: 14
d_gene: NA
abundance: NA
j_gene: TRBJ2-2
v_gene: TRBV6-5
CDR3nt: TGTGCCAGCAGTTACTCGGGAGACACCGGGGAGCTGTTTTTT
CDR3aa: CASSYSGDTGELFF

len: 15
d_gene: TRBD1
abundance: NA
j_gene: TRBJ1-5
v_gene: TRBV18
CDR3nt: TGTGCCAGCTCGCCGGGACAGGGCAGCAATCAGCCCCAGCATTTT
CDR3aa: CASSPGQGSNQPQHF

len: 16
d_gene: NA
abundance: NA
j_gene: TRBJ1-6
v_gene: TRBV28
CDR3nt: TGTGCCAGCAGTTTACCCCAGGACTTTTCCGATTCACCCCTCCACTTT
CDR3aa: CASSLPQDFSDSPLHF

len: 17
d_gene: TRBD2
abundance: few
j_gene: TRBJ2-3
v_gene: TRBV2
CDR3nt: TGTGCCAGCACCACCCCTGAGAGCTGGACTAGCGGAGATACGCAGTATTTT
CDR3aa: CASTTPESWTSGDTQYF

len: 21
d_gene: NA
abundance: few
j_gene: TRBJ2-7
v_gene: TRBV7-6
CDR3nt: TGTGCCAGCAGCTCATATCCCCCTCTAACTGGTTATGTCAAAGATCACTACGAGCAGTACTTC
CDR3aa: CASSSYPPLTGYVKDHYEQYF

len: 16
d_gene: NA
abundance: NA
j_gene: TRBJ1-6
v_gene: TRBV27
CDR3nt: TGTGCCAGCAGTTCCCCCCAGGGAGGGTATAATTCACCCCTCCACTTT
CDR3aa: CASSSPQGGYNSPLHF

len: 14
d_gene: NA
abundance: NA
j_gene: TRBJ1-4
v_gene: TRBV6-5
CDR3nt: TGTGCCAGCAGTAACGGGAGGGCCAGGGAAAAACTGTTTTTT
CDR3aa: CASSNGRAREKLFF

len: 13
d_gene: NA
abundance: NA
j_gene: TRBJ1-5
v_gene: TRBV28
CDR3nt: TGTGCCAGCAGTATTACAGGATTCCAGCCCCAGCATTTT
CDR3aa: CASSITGFQPQHF

len: 13
d_gene: NA
abundance: NA
j_gene: TRBJ1-5
v_gene: TRBV12-3/TRBV12-4
CDR3nt: TGTGCCAGCAGTTTCATGCTCGGTGAGCCCCAGCATTTT
CDR3aa: CASSFMLGEPQHF

len: 13
d_gene: NA
abundance: NA
j_gene: TRBJ1-2
v_gene: TRBV7-9
CDR3nt: TGTGCCAGCAGCCTTCCCCAGGGTTATGGCTACACCTTC
CDR3aa: CASSLPQGYGYTF

len: 14
d_gene: NA
abundance: once
j_gene: TRBJ1-1
v_gene: TRBV6-1
CDR3nt: TGTGCCAGCAGTGAAATAGCCGTGAACACTGAAGCTTTCTTT
CDR3aa: CASSEIAVNTEAFF

len: 15
d_gene: NA
abundance: NA
j_gene: TRBJ2-3
v_gene: TRBV10-3
CDR3nt: TGTGCCATCAGTGAGTCGAATTTGTCAGCAGATACGCAGTATTTT
CDR3aa: CAISESNLSADTQYF

len: 15
d_gene: NA
abundance: NA
j_gene: TRBJ1-6
v_gene: TRBV7-9
CDR3nt: TGTGCCAGCAGCTCCTTCGGCAGGGTGGGTTCACCCCTCCACTTT
CDR3aa: CASSSFGRVGSPLHF

len: 14
d_gene: TRBD1
abundance: NA
j_gene: TRBJ2-7
v_gene: TRBV5-1
CDR3nt: TGCGCCAGCAGCTTGGGGGACAGGGGCCACGAGCAGTACTTC
CDR3aa: CASSLGDRGHEQYF

len: 12
d_gene: NA
abundance: NA
j_gene: TRBJ2-1
v_gene: TRBV7-9
CDR3nt: TGTGCCAGCAGCTTAGTGGGCTATGAGCAGTTCTTC
CDR3aa: CASSLVGYEQFF

len: 11
d_gene: NA
abundance: NA
j_gene: TRBJ2-3
v_gene: TRBV12-3/TRBV12-4
CDR3nt: TGTGCCAGCAGTTTAAGCTCTACGCAGTATTTT
CDR3aa: CASSLSSTQYF

len: 15
d_gene: NA
abundance: NA
j_gene: TRBJ1-3
v_gene: TRBV14
CDR3nt: TGTGCCAGCAGCCCTCTGGCAGGCTCTGGAAACACCATATATTTT
CDR3aa: CASSPLAGSGNTIYF

len: 15
d_gene: TRBD1
abundance: NA
j_gene: TRBJ1-6
v_gene: TRBV5-1
CDR3nt: TGCGCCAGCAGCTTACGACAGGGGGATAATTCACCCCTCCACTTT
CDR3aa: CASSLRQGDNSPLHF

len: 14
d_gene: NA
abundance: NA
j_gene: TRBJ2-7
v_gene: TRBV7-9
CDR3nt: TGTGCCAGCAGCTTAGAGGGGATTTCGTACGAGCAGTACTTC
CDR3aa: CASSLEGISYEQYF

len: 16
d_gene: TRBD1
abundance: NA
j_gene: TRBJ2-5
v_gene: TRBV24-1
CDR3nt: TGTGCCACCAGTGATGCCGGCGGGACAGGGGGAGAGACCCAGTACTTC
CDR3aa: CATSDAGGTGGETQYF

len: 15
d_gene: TRBD1
abundance: NA
j_gene: TRBJ2-7
v_gene: TRBV27
CDR3nt: TGTGCCAGCAGTCTCGGGACAGGGGCTACCTACGAGCAGTACTTC
CDR3aa: CASSLGTGATYEQYF

len: 16
d_gene: NA
abundance: NA
j_gene: TRBJ1-4
v_gene: TRBV28
CDR3nt: TGTGCCAGCAGTCCTATGCCACAGAAAGAAAATGAAAAACTGTTTTTT
CDR3aa: CASSPMPQKENEKLFF

len: 16
d_gene: NA
abundance: NA
j_gene: TRBJ2-2
v_gene: TRBV10-1
CDR3nt: TGCGCCAGCAGTGAGGTACAGGCAGGGGACACCGGGGAGCTGTTTTTT
CDR3aa: CASSEVQAGDTGELFF

len: 15
d_gene: TRBD1
abundance: NA
j_gene: TRBJ1-6
v_gene: TRBV7-3
CDR3nt: TGTGCCAGCAGCTTATTTGAACAGGGGAATTCACCCCTCCACTTT
CDR3aa: CASSLFEQGNSPLHF

len: 15
d_gene: NA
abundance: NA
j_gene: TRBJ2-2
v_gene: TRBV7-9
CDR3nt: TGTGCCAGCAGCTTAAATCGTGGAGGGACCGGGGAGCTGTTTTTT
CDR3aa: CASSLNRGGTGELFF

len: 14
d_gene: TRBD1
abundance: NA
j_gene: TRBJ1-2
v_gene: TRBV19
CDR3nt: TGTGCCAGTGTCACAAACAGGGGACAGGATGGCTACACCTTC
CDR3aa: CASVTNRGQDGYTF

len: 15
d_gene: TRBD1
abundance: NA
j_gene: TRBJ1-2
v_gene: TRBV4-1
CDR3nt: TGCGCCAGCAGCCAATGGACAGGGGGCAACTATGGCTACACCTTC
CDR3aa: CASSQWTGGNYGYTF

len: 15
d_gene: TRBD2
abundance: NA
j_gene: TRBJ2-2
v_gene: TRBV7-2
CDR3nt: TGTGCCAGCAGCTTATTAGGTAGCGGGGCCGGGGAGCTGTTTTTT
CDR3aa: CASSLLGSGAGELFF

len: 13
d_gene: NA
abundance: NA
j_gene: TRBJ1-1
v_gene: TRBV9
CDR3nt: TGTGCCAGCAGCTCTTCAGGGAACACTGAAGCTTTCTTT
CDR3aa: CASSSSGNTEAFF

len: 15
d_gene: NA
abundance: NA
j_gene: TRBJ1-5
v_gene: TRBV19
CDR3nt: TGTGCCAGTAGTCAAAGGGGAAATGGCAATCAGCCCCAGCATTTT
CDR3aa: CASSQRGNGNQPQHF

len: 14
d_gene: TRBD1
abundance: NA
j_gene: TRBJ1-2
v_gene: TRBV2
CDR3nt: TGTGCCAGTAATCGACAGGGGAGGATCTATGGCTACACCTTC
CDR3aa: CASNRQGRIYGYTF

len: 15
d_gene: TRBD2
abundance: NA
j_gene: TRBJ2-1
v_gene: TRBV11-2
CDR3nt: TGTGCCAGCAGCGACCTAGCGGCCTCCTACAATGAGCAGTTCTTC
CDR3aa: CASSDLAASYNEQFF

len: 12
d_gene: TRBD1
abundance: NA
j_gene: TRBJ2-7
v_gene: TRBV2
CDR3nt: TGTGCCAGCGGGACAGGGAGGGCCGAGCAGTACTTC
CDR3aa: CASGTGRAEQYF

len: 12
d_gene: NA
abundance: NA
j_gene: TRBJ1-2
v_gene: TRBV5-6
CDR3nt: TGTGCCAGCAGCCTAGACAGCGATGGCTACACCTTC
CDR3aa: CASSLDSDGYTF

len: 15
d_gene: TRBD1
abundance: NA
j_gene: TRBJ1-1
v_gene: TRBV28
CDR3nt: TGTGCCACCCTACAGGGGGCGGGTTTGGACACTGAAGCTTTCTTT
CDR3aa: CATLQGAGLDTEAFF

len: 14
d_gene: NA
abundance: NA
j_gene: TRBJ1-2
v_gene: TRBV5-5
CDR3nt: TGTGCCAGCAGCTTGGACAGGGCGATCTATGGCTACACCTTC
CDR3aa: CASSLDRAIYGYTF

len: 15
d_gene: NA
abundance: NA
j_gene: TRBJ2-2
v_gene: TRBV9
CDR3nt: TGTGCCAGCAGCGTAAGGAGGGAGAGCACCGGGGAGCTGTTTTTT
CDR3aa: CASSVRRESTGELFF